Detailed here is one T cell receptor beta chain. Its specificity is unknown. Using immunoSEQ multiplex PCR, the repertoire was profiled, and TCRdb retains in-frame clones only, with some absent. The sample consists of around 100,000 clones, 90% to 95% of them appearing once. The source of the sample is a study of T cell responses to AZD1222 COVID-19 vaccine. Whole-study findings and limits: Only a handful of AZD1222 recipients, about six in all, had baseline seropositivity. After the peak T cell response, and only then, were repertoires sampled.

V was cut by 0 bases and J by 0 bases, with 5 bases left in between. There are 14 residues in the CDR3. Looked up from germline, CDR1 is MNHEY and CDR2 is SVGAGI. This chain uses TRBV6-5 with TRBJ1-2; no firm D call. This specimen was peripheral blood, taken on day 0 of AZD1222 vaccination. The clonotype comes from an adult in good health. For the CDR3, the DNA is TGTGCCAGCAGTTACTCCGGGCCTAACTATGGCTACACCTTC. It encodes CASSYSGPNYGYTF.